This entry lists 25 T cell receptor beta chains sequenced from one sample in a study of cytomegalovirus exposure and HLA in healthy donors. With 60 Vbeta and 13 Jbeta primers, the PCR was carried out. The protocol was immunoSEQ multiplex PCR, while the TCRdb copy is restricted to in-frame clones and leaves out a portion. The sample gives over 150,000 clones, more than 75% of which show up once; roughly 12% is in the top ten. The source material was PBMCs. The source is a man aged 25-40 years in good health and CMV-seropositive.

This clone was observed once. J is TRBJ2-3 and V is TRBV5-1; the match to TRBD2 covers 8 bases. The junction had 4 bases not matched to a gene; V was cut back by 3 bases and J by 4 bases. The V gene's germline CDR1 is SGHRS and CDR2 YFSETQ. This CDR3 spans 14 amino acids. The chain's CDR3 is CASSSGLEADTQYF. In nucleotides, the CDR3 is TGCGCCAGCAGCTCGGGACTAGAGGCAGATACGCAGTATTTT.

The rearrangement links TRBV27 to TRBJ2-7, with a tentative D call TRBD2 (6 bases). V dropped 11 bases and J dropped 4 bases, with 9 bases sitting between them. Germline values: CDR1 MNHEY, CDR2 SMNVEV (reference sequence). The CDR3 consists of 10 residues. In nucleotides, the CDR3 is TGTGCCCGGGAGAAATACGAGCAGTACTTC. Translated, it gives CAREKYEQYF.

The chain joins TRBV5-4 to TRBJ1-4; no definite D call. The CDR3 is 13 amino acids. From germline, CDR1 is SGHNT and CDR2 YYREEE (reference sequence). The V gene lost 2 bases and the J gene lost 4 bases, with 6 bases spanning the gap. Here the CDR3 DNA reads TGTGCCAGCAGCTTCTACAGTAATGAAAAACTGTTTTTT. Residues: CASSFYSNEKLFF.

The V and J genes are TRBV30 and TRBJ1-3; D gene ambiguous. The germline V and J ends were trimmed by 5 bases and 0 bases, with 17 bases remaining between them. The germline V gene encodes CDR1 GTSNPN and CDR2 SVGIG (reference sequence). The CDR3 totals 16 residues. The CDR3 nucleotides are TGTGCCTGGGCCCCCCGCAGAGACTACTCTGGAAACACCATATATTTT. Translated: CAWAPRRDYSGNTIYF.

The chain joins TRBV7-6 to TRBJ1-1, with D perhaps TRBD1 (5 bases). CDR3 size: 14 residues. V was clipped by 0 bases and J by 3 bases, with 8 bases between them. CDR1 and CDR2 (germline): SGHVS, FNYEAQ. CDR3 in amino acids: CASSLASGDTEAFF. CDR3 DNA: TGTGCCAGCAGCTTAGCGTCGGGGGACACTGAAGCTTTCTTT.

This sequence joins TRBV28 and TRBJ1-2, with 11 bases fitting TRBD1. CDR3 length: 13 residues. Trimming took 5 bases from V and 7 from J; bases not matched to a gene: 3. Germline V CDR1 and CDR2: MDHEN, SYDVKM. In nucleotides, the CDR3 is TGTGCCAGCAGTGGACAGGGGGCTAGTGGCTACACCTTC. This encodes CASSGQGASGYTF.

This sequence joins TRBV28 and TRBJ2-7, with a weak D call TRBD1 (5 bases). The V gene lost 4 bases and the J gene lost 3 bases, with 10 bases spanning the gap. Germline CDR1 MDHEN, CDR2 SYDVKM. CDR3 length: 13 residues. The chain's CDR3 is CASSSGINYEQYF. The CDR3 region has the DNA TGTGCCAGCAGTTCAGGGATTAACTACGAGCAGTACTTC.

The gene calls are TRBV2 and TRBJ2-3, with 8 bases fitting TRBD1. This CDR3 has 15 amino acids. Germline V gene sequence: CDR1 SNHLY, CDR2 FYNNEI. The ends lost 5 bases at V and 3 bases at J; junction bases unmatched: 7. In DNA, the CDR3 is TGTGCCAGCAGTTTAACAGGGGGTTGGACAGATACGCAGTATTTT. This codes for CASSLTGGWTDTQYF.

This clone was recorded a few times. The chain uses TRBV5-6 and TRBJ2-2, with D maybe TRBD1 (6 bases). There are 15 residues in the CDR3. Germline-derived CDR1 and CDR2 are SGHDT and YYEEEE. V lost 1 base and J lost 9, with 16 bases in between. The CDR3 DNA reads TGTGCCAGCAGCTTGCGAGGGGGTTTAGACAGGGAGCTGTTTTTT. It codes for CASSLRGGLDRELFF.

The CDR3 loop is CASSIRGSSYEQYF. CDR3 nucleotides: TGTGCCAGCAGCATCAGGGGGAGCTCCTACGAGCAGTACTTC. The gene calls are TRBV21-1 and TRBJ2-7; the table's D gene call, TRBD1, was not cross checked with the DNA. TRBV21-1 constitutes a pseudogene. The CDR3 totals 14 residues.

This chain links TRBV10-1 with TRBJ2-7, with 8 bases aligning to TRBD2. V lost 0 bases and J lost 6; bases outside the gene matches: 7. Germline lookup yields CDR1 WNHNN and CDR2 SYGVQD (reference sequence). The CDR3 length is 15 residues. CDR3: CASSESAGDRSEQYF. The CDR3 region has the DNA TGCGCCAGCAGTGAGTCAGCGGGAGATAGGTCCGAGCAGTACTTC.

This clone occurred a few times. CDR3 in DNA: TGTGCCAGCAGCTTCGATAGGACTAGTACCTATGAGCAGTTCTTC. Translation gives CASSFDRTSTYEQFF. The chain carries TRBV7-2 and TRBJ2-1; TRBD2 aligns across 7 bases. The V and J ends lost 3 bases and 8 bases, in that order; junction bases with no gene match: 10. This CDR3 region has 15 residues. Looked up from germline, CDR1 is SGHTA and CDR2 is FQGNSA.

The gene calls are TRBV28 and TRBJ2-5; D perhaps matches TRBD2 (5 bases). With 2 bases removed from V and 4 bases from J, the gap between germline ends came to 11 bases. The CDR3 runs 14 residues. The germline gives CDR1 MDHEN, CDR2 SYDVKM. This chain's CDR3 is CASSLLAGPETQYF. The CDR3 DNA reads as TGTGCCAGCAGTTTACTAGCTGGCCCAGAGACCCAGTACTTC.

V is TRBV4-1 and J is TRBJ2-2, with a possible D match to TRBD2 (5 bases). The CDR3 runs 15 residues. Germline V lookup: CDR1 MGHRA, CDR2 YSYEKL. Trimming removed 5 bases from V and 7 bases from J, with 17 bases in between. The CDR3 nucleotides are TGCGCCAGCAGCTCACCCGGGATAGGGAGCGGGGAGCTGTTTTTT. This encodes CASSSPGIGSGELFF.

Here the CDR3 reads CSTRAEDTEAFF. CDR3 in DNA: TGTTCCACCAGGGCGGAGGACACTGAAGCTTTCTTT. The V and J genes are TRBV7-9 and TRBJ1-1; TRBD1 is a possible D gene (5 bases). The length of the CDR3 is 12 residues. The V gene's germline CDR1 is SEHNR and CDR2 FQNEAQ (reference sequence).

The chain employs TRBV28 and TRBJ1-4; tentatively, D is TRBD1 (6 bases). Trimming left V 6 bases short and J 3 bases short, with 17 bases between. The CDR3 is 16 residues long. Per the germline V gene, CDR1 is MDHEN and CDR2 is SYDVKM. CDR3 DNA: TGTGCCAGCAGGTTAACAGGGTTTTCGGCTAATGAAAAACTGTTTTTT. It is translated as CASRLTGFSANEKLFF.

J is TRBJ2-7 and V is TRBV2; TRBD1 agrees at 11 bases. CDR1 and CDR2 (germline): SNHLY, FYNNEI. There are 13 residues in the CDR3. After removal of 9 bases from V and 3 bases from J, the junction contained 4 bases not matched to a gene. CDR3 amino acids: CASQGTGGYEQYF. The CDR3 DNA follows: TGTGCCAGTCAAGGGACAGGGGGCTACGAGCAGTACTTC.

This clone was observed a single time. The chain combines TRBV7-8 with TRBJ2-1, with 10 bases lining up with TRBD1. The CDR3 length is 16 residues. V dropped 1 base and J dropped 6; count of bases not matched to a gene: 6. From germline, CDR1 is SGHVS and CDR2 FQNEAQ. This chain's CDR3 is CASSLVGTGVGNEQFF. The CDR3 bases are TGTGCCAGCAGCTTAGTTGGGACAGGGGTTGGCAATGAGCAGTTCTTC.

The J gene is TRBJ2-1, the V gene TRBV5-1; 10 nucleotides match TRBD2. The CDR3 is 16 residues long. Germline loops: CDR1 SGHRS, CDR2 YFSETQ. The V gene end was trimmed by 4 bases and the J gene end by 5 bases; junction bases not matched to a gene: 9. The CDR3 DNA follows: TGCGCCAGCAGCCCGGAGCCCCTAGCGGGGGACAATGAGCAGTTCTTC. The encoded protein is CASSPEPLAGDNEQFF.

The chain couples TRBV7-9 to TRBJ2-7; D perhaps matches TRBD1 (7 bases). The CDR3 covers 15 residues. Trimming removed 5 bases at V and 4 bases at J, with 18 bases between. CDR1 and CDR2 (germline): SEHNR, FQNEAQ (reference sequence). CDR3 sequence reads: CASSKQGTGAYEQYF. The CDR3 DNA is TGTGCCAGCAGCAAACAGGGGACGGGAGCGTACGAGCAGTACTTC.

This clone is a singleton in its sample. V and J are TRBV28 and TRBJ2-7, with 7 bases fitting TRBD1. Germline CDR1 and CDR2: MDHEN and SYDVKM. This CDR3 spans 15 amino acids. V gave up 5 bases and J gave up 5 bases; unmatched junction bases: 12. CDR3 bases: TGTGCCAGCAGTCTCCCAAAGACAGGGCCGGACGAGCAGTACTTC. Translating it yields CASSLPKTGPDEQYF. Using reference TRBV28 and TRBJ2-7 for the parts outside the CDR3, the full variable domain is DVKVTQSSRYLVKRTGEKVFLECVQDMDHENMFWYRQDPGLGLRLIYFSYDVKMKEKGDIPEGYSVSREKKERFSLILESASTNQTSMYLCASSLPKTGPDEQYFGPGTRLTVT.

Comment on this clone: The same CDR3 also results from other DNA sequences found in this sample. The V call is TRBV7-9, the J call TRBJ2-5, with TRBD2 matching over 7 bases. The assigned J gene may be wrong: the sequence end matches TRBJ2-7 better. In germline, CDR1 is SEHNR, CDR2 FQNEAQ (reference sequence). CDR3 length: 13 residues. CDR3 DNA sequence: TGTGCCAGCAGCTTAGGTACGGGGGGCGAGCAGTACTTC. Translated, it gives CASSLGTGGEQYF.

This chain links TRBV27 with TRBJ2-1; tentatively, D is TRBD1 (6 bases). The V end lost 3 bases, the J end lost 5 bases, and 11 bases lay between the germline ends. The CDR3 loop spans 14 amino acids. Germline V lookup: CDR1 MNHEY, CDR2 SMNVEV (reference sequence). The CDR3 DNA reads TGTGCCAGCAGTTTCTACAGGGATAACAATGAGCAGTTCTTC. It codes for CASSFYRDNNEQFF.

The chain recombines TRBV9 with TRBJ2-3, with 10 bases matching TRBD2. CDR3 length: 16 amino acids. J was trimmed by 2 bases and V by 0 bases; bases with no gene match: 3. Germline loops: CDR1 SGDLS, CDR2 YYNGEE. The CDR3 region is CASSVGTSGPTDTQYF. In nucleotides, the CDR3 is TGTGCCAGCAGCGTAGGGACTAGCGGACCCACAGATACGCAGTATTTT.

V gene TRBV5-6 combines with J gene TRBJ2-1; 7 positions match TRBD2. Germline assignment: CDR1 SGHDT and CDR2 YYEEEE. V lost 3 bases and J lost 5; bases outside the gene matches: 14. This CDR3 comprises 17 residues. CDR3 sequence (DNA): TGTGCCAGCAGCTCCGACCCGCTAGCGGACCATCACAATGAGCAGTTCTTC. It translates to CASSSDPLADHHNEQFF.